These 15 T cell receptor beta chains share one sample of origin, sequenced in a study of blood T cell repertoires in COVID-19. Clones were sequenced by immunoSEQ multiplex PCR, and TCRdb holds only the in-frame ones, with some missing. Among tens of thousands of clones, more than 85% were seen once, and the ten largest hold under 4%. Sequencing input: peripheral blood. The receptors shown here come from a man in his 60s with acute or convalescent COVID-19.

The V and J genes are TRBV19 and TRBJ2-6, with D perhaps matching TRBD2 (7 bases). Germline V CDR1 and CDR2: LNHDA, SQIVND (reference sequence). Trimming stripped 1 base from V and 4 bases from J, with 11 bases between. This CDR3 is built from 16 residues. Written as DNA, the CDR3 is TGTGCCAGTAGTATAGCGGGGGGCAGCGGGGCCAACGTCCTGACTTTC. Encoded protein: CASSIAGGSGANVLTF.

The CDR3 reads CASSQAEKASGNTIYF. In DNA, the CDR3 is TGTGCCAGCAGCCAAGCGGAGAAGGCCTCTGGAAACACCATATATTTT. This chain connects TRBV4-2 to TRBJ1-3; D not certain. The CDR3 extends over 16 amino acids. Trimming stripped 1 base from V and 0 bases from J, with 10 bases between. CDR1 and CDR2 (germline): LGHNA, YNFKEQ.

This clone occurred a few times. The chain joins TRBV20-1 to TRBJ2-7, with TRBD1 as a possible D gene (6 bases). The CDR3 loop spans 11 amino acids. CDR1 DFQATT and CDR2 SNEGSKA come from the germline V gene (reference sequence). V lost 3 bases, J lost 6 bases, and 9 bases lay in between. The DNA for the CDR3 is TGCAGTGCTAGTTTGGGGGCCGAGCAGTACTTC. Translated, it gives CSASLGAEQYF.

The V call is TRBV6-1, the J call TRBJ1-1; 7 bases map to TRBD1. The CDR3 is 16 amino acids. With V trimmed by 1 base and J by 5 bases, 10 bases remained unmatched. Germline CDR1 MNHNS, CDR2 SASEGT. The CDR3 coding sequence is TGTGCCAGCAGTGAAGTAACAGGGGTTACGCTTACTGAAGCTTTCTTT. It encodes CASSEVTGVTLTEAFF.

This sequence joins TRBV11-3 and TRBJ1-2; 11 positions match TRBD1. The CDR3 extends over 15 amino acids. V was pared by 3 bases and J by 0 bases, with 0 bases of the junction left unmatched. Looked up from germline, CDR1 is SGHNT and CDR2 is YENEEA. The CDR3 reads CASSLGQGANYGYTF. For the CDR3, the DNA is TGTGCCAGCAGCTTGGGACAGGGGGCTAACTATGGCTACACCTTC.

The chain employs TRBV28 and TRBJ1-5; D remains ambiguous. Trimming took off 7 bases at V and 7 bases at J, with 17 bases between the two ends. Germline CDR1 and CDR2: MDHEN and SYDVKM. This CDR3 is 14 amino acids long. The CDR3 DNA sequence: TGTGCCAGCACCACGACCCATCCCAGGCAGCCCCAGCATTTT. Its translation is CASTTTHPRQPQHF. The full variable domain, with the rest looked up from reference TRBV28 and TRBJ1-5, is DVKVTQSSRYLVKRTGEKVFLECVQDMDHENMFWYRQDPGLGLRLIYFSYDVKMKEKGDIPEGYSVSREKKERFSLILESASTNQTSMYLCASTTTHPRQPQHFGDGTRLSIL.

The chain employs TRBV25-1 and TRBJ2-1; 7 bases agree with TRBD1. This CDR3 has 18 residues. V lost 3 bases, J lost 0 bases, and 11 bases stayed unmatched. Germline CDR1 and CDR2: MGHDK and SYGVNS. Here the CDR3 reads CASSDPISAGGSYNEQFF. CDR3 DNA sequence: TGTGCCAGCAGTGACCCCATATCGGCAGGGGGCTCCTACAATGAGCAGTTCTTC.

The chain carries TRBV5-4 and TRBJ2-5; D ambiguous. Per the germline V gene, CDR1 is SGHNT and CDR2 is YYREEE (reference sequence). The CDR3 spans 16 residues. The V gene lost 4 bases and the J gene lost 2 bases, with 18 bases spanning the gap. This CDR3 reads CASSRKFRDFQETQYF. CDR3 in DNA: TGTGCCAGCAGCCGTAAGTTCCGAGATTTTCAAGAGACCCAGTACTTC.

This chain links TRBV5-1 with TRBJ2-7; the match to TRBD1 covers 7 bases. Germline CDR1 is SGHRS and CDR2 is YFSETQ. The CDR3 runs 15 residues. With V trimmed by 0 bases and J by 4 bases, 7 bases remained unmatched. CDR3 loop: CASSLEPGQIYEQYF. The CDR3, as DNA: TGCGCCAGCAGCTTGGAGCCGGGACAGATTTACGAGCAGTACTTC. The whole variable domain, remainder taken from reference TRBV5-1 and TRBJ2-7, is KAGVTQTPRYLIKTRGQQVTLSCSPISGHRSVSWYQQTPGQGLQFLFEYFSETQRNKGNFPGRFSGRQFSNSRSEMNVSTLELGDSALYLCASSLEPGQIYEQYFGPGTRLTVT.

The J gene is TRBJ1-2, the V gene TRBV4-2, with a tentative D call TRBD1 (5 bases). This CDR3 has 15 amino acids. Germline assignment: CDR1 LGHNA and CDR2 YNFKEQ. Trimming pared 2 bases from V and 6 bases from J, leaving 16 bases between. The CDR3: CASSQFQGAWNGYTF. Here the CDR3 DNA reads TGTGCCAGCAGCCAATTTCAAGGGGCGTGGAATGGCTACACCTTC.

The table lists this clone with a few counts. The chain couples TRBV2 to TRBJ2-5; 10 bases match TRBD2. This CDR3 region has 16 residues. The germline V gene has CDR1 SNHLY and CDR2 FYNNEI. V was pared by 6 bases and J by 2 bases, with 9 bases of the junction left unmatched. The CDR3 bases are TGTGCCAGCAGATTTAGGACTAGCGGCTTACAAGAGACCCAGTACTTC. It specifies CASRFRTSGLQETQYF. The whole variable domain, filled in from reference TRBV2 and TRBJ2-5, reads EPEVTQTPSHQVTQMGQEVILRCVPISNHLYFYWYRQILGQKVEFLVSFYNNEISEKSEIFDDQFSVERPDGSNFTLKIRSTKLEDSAMYFCASRFRTSGLQETQYFGPGTRLLVL.

The chain combines TRBV2 with TRBJ1-1; maybe TRBD1 (5 bases). The CDR3 loop spans 15 amino acids. The V end was cut by 0 bases, the J end by 5 bases, with 13 bases between. CDR1 and CDR2 from the germline V gene are SNHLY and FYNNEI. CDR3 nucleotide sequence: TGTGCCAGCAGTGAAGCGTGGGGGGGAAGGACTGAAGCTTTCTTT. This gives the protein CASSEAWGGRTEAFF. The entire variable domain, with the rest obtained from reference TRBV2 and TRBJ1-1, is as follows: EPEVTQTPSHQVTQMGQEVILRCVPISNHLYFYWYRQILGQKVEFLVSFYNNEISEKSEIFDDQFSVERPDGSNFTLKIRSTKLEDSAMYFCASSEAWGGRTEAFFGQGTRLTVV.

The chain uses TRBV5-6 and TRBJ1-4; 8 positions agree with TRBD1. V was pared by 3 bases and J by 3 bases, with 7 bases of the junction left unmatched. Germline V gives CDR1 SGHDT, CDR2 YYEEEE. This CDR3 region has 16 residues. Here the CDR3 DNA reads TGTGCCAGCAGCTCGGGACAGGTGGGGGCTAATGAAAAACTGTTTTTT. Translated, it gives CASSSGQVGANEKLFF.

The V and J genes are TRBV4-2 and TRBJ2-5, with D maybe TRBD2 (6 bases). The V gene lost 1 base and the J gene lost 1 base, with 13 bases spanning the gap. CDR3 length: 16 amino acids. Germline V gene sequence: CDR1 LGHNA, CDR2 YNFKEQ. The CDR3 sequence is CASSQGEWGVQETQYF. DNA of the CDR3: TGTGCCAGCAGCCAAGGGGAGTGGGGGGTCCAAGAGACCCAGTACTTC.

The chain recombines TRBV5-6 with TRBJ2-1; 9 nucleotides line up with TRBD2. This CDR3 is 15 amino acids long. The germline V gene has CDR1 SGHDT and CDR2 YYEEEE. V shed 4 bases and J 4 bases; nucleotides not matched to a gene: 6. The CDR3 spells CASSPRLAEYNEQFF. The CDR3 coding sequence is TGTGCCAGCAGCCCTCGACTAGCGGAGTACAATGAGCAGTTCTTC.